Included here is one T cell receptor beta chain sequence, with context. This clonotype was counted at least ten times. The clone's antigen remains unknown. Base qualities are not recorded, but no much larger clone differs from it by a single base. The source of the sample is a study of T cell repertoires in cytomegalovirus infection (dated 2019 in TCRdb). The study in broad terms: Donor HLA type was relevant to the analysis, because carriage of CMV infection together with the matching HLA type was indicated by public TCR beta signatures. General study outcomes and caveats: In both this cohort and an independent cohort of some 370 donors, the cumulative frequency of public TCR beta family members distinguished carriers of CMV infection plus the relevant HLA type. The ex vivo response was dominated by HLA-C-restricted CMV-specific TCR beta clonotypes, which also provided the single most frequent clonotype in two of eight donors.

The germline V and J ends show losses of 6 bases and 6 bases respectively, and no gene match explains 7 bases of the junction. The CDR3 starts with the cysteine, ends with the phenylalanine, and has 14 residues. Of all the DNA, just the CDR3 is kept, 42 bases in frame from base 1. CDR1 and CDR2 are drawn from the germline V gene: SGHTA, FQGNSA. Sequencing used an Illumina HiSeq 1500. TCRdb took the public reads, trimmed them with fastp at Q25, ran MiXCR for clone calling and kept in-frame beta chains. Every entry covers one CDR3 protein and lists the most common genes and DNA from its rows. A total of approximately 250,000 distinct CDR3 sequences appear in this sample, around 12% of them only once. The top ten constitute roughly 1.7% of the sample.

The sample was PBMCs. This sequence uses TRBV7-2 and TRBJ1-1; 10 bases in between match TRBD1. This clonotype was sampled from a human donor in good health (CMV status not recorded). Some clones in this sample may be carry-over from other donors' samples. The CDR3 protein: CASRTGTGDAEAFF. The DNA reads TGTGCCAGCAGAACCGGGACAGGGGACGCTGAAGCTTTCTTT.